A single T cell receptor (beta chain) is shown here with its context. Germline trimming cut 3 bases from V and 7 bases from J; bases unmatched to any gene: 6. Per the germline V gene, CDR1 is SGHNT and CDR2 is YYREEE (reference sequence). The CDR3 is 15 amino acids. Original processing methods: Amplification of reference gene primers was used by the study to estimate nucleated cell counts. Libraries were prepared by immunoSEQ multiplex PCR; TCRdb keeps only in-frame clonotypes and omits some of them. The DNA was the basis for D and trimming; V, J and clone size are from that table. Found here are approximately 52,000 clones, roughly 87% of them singletons; the top ten hold more than 15%. This sample stems from a study of blood T cell repertoires in COVID-19. Study-level background: Some COVID-19 samples were acute and others convalescent; all came from the United States, Italy and Spain. T cells, B-cell-depleted T cells, or PBMCs provided the cDNA or gDNA that served as material.

V gene TRBV5-4 combines with J gene TRBJ2-1; 11 nucleotides align to TRBD2. The source is a human donor with active COVID-19. The donor label of this sample is uncertain. The specimen sequenced was peripheral blood. The CDR3 is CASSSVAGGWNEQFF. CDR3 sequence (DNA): TGTGCCAGCAGCTCCGTAGCGGGGGGGTGGAATGAGCAGTTCTTC.